The next 23 T cell receptor beta chains were all read from a single sample in a study of blood T cell repertoires in COVID-19. Libraries were prepared by immunoSEQ multiplex PCR; TCRdb keeps only in-frame clonotypes and omits some of them. The table includes 150,000 to 250,000 clones, around 87% detected once. Sequencing was performed on PBMCs or T cells enriched from blood (not recorded which). These receptors all stem from a woman aged 25 to 39 who had recovered from COVID-19.

This sequence joins TRBV7-8 and TRBJ1-4; no reliable D call. CDR1 SGHVS and CDR2 FQNEAQ come from the germline V gene. The CDR3 consists of 15 residues. The V gene lost 6 bases and the J gene lost 5 bases, with 16 bases spanning the gap. DNA for the CDR3: TGTGCCAGCAGTTCGCCGGGAATTAGGAATGAAAAACTGTTTTTT. Translated: CASSSPGIRNEKLFF.

This chain connects TRBV28 to TRBJ1-5; TRBD1 matches at 9 bases. This CDR3 region has 17 residues. From germline, CDR1 is MDHEN and CDR2 SYDVKM. V lost 8 bases to trimming and J lost 4 bases; unmatched junction nucleotides: 15. CDR3 protein: CASLTSVRTGANQPQHF. DNA for the CDR3: TGTGCCAGCTTAACATCTGTCAGGACAGGGGCAAATCAGCCCCAGCATTTT.

V is TRBV9 and J is TRBJ1-1; no clear D. With 4 bases removed from V and 1 base from J, the gap between germline ends came to 14 bases. This CDR3 has 15 residues. Germline V gene lookup returns CDR1 SGDLS and CDR2 YYNGEE. The CDR3 is CASSPPGVRNTEAFF. CDR3 DNA sequence: TGTGCCAGCAGCCCGCCCGGGGTGCGGAACACTGAAGCTTTCTTT.

This clone was seen more than once but under ten times. The genes are TRBV6-2 or TRBV6-3 and TRBJ2-2; 16 bases agree with TRBD2. The CDR3 contains 18 residues. Germline assignment: CDR1 MNHEY and CDR2 SVGEGT. The V gene end was trimmed by 2 bases and the J gene end by 6 bases; junction bases not matched to a gene: 6. Here the CDR3 reads CASSYAPGLAGGPGELFF. CDR3 sequence (DNA): TGTGCCAGCAGTTACGCCCCGGGACTAGCGGGGGGGCCCGGGGAGCTGTTTTTT.

This clone has a handful of counts. The chain is built from TRBV19 and TRBJ1-6; unclear D gene. V was trimmed by 6 bases and J by 10 bases, leaving 10 bases between them. Looked up from germline, CDR1 is LNHDA and CDR2 is SQIVND (reference sequence). The CDR3 runs to 12 residues. CDR3 sequence reads: CASSLAGSPLHF. The CDR3 DNA reads TGTGCCAGTAGCCTCGCCGGGTCACCCCTCCACTTT.

The genes are TRBV21-1 and TRBJ1-5. TRBV21-1 is a listed pseudogene. This CDR3 has 15 amino acids. The CDR3 region has the DNA TGTGCCAGCTACCCGGCGCCCGGGGGCAATCAGCCCCAGCATTTT. Its protein is CASYPAPGGNQPQHF.

CDR3 loop: CASSQDWDRGRANYGYTF. The DNA of the CDR3 is TGTGCCAGCAGCCAAGATTGGGACAGGGGAAGAGCTAACTATGGCTACACCTTC. The V call is TRBV3-1 (or the pseudogene TRBV3-2), the J call TRBJ1-2; 10 nucleotides match TRBD1. In germline, CDR1 is LGHDT, CDR2 YNNKEL (reference sequence). The CDR3 contains 18 residues. Trimming cost V 0 bases and J 0 bases; bases outside gene matches: 7.

The V gene is TRBV16, the J gene TRBJ2-1; 8 bases are a match to TRBD1. With V trimmed by 2 bases and J by 4 bases, 10 bases remained unmatched. CDR1 is KGHSY, CDR2 FQNENV, per germline. This CDR3 comprises 17 residues. The CDR3 spells CASSQKLPGGVYNEQFF. The CDR3 DNA reads as TGTGCCAGCAGCCAAAAGTTGCCAGGGGGCGTTTACAATGAGCAGTTCTTC.

The rearrangement joins TRBV11-2 to TRBJ1-5; D is unclear. The CDR3 consists of 16 residues. Germline lookup yields CDR1 SGHAT and CDR2 FQNNGV. The germline V and J ends were trimmed by 4 bases and 0 bases, with 13 bases remaining between them. In DNA, the CDR3 is TGTGCCAGCAGCTCCCTCGGAGGTACTAGCAATCAGCCCCAGCATTTT. Its protein product is CASSSLGGTSNQPQHF.

The chain joins TRBV19 to TRBJ2-7; 8 bases line up with TRBD1. This CDR3 has 13 residues. Germline V CDR1 and CDR2: LNHDA, SQIVND (reference sequence). V gave up 7 bases and J gave up 6 bases; unmatched junction bases: 8. The CDR3 is CASTDDDRGEQYF. For the CDR3, the DNA is TGTGCCAGTACCGATGACGACAGGGGCGAGCAGTACTTC.

The chain uses TRBV29-1 and TRBJ1-2, with 9 bases aligning to TRBD1. This CDR3 is 13 amino acids long. Germline V gives CDR1 SQVTM, CDR2 ANQGSEA. Germline trimming cut 4 bases from V and 6 bases from J; bases unmatched to any gene: 6. As DNA, the CDR3 is TGCAGCGTTGTGGACAGGGGTTCAGATGGCTACACCTTC. Protein sequence: CSVVDRGSDGYTF.

The chain joins TRBV21-1 to TRBJ1-1; the table's TRBD1 call for D was not verified on the DNA. TRBV21-1 is tagged as a pseudogene. The CDR3 contains 14 residues. The CDR3: CASSLRPGATEAFF. The CDR3 DNA follows: TGTGCCAGCAGCCTTCGACCTGGGGCCACTGAAGCTTTCTTT.

Only one count was recorded for this clone. V gene TRBV19 combines with J gene TRBJ2-2, with TRBD2 identical over 9 bases. V shed 8 bases and J 6 bases; nucleotides not matched to a gene: 10. CDR1 is LNHDA and CDR2 is SQIVND in the germline V gene (reference sequence). This CDR3 is 15 amino acids long. The CDR3 is CASLQRRGGPGELFF. For the CDR3, the DNA is TGTGCCAGTCTTCAACGGCGGGGGGGCCCCGGGGAGCTGTTTTTT.

The chain employs TRBV5-6 and TRBJ1-1; a possible D gene is TRBD1 (6 bases). Germline-derived CDR1 and CDR2 are SGHDT and YYEEEE. V was cut by 1 base and J by 8 bases, with 9 bases left in between. There are 12 residues in the CDR3. This CDR3 is CASSLWGGEAFF. As DNA, the CDR3 is TGTGCCAGCAGCTTGTGGGGGGGCGAAGCTTTCTTT.

The V gene is TRBV6-6, the J gene TRBJ2-7, with 13 nucleotides matching TRBD2. This CDR3 has 15 amino acids. V lost 5 bases and J lost 2; bases outside the gene matches: 3. CDR1 is MNHNY and CDR2 is SVGAGI in the germline V gene (reference sequence). The chain's CDR3 is CASSTGTSGAYEQYF. The DNA of the CDR3 is TGTGCCAGCAGTACCGGGACTAGCGGGGCCTACGAGCAGTACTTC.

The rearrangement links TRBV2 to TRBJ1-5; 9 positions match TRBD1. CDR1 and CDR2 from the germline V gene are SNHLY and FYNNEI. CDR3 length: 14 residues. V lost 5 bases to trimming and J lost 7 bases; unmatched junction nucleotides: 6. The CDR3 protein is CASSRTGDYQPQHF. DNA for the CDR3: TGTGCCAGCAGTAGGACAGGGGATTACCAGCCCCAGCATTTT.

This clone was detected only a few times. The chain uses TRBV9 and TRBJ1-1; TRBD1 agrees at 9 bases. Germline CDR1 is SGDLS and CDR2 is YYNGEE. The junction had 9 bases not matched to a gene; V was cut back by 4 bases and J by 11 bases. This CDR3 is 13 amino acids long. The CDR3 DNA follows: TGTGCCAGCAGCCCCTCCGACAGGGGGGAGGCTTTCTTT. Amino acid sequence: CASSPSDRGEAFF. Looking up the rest from reference TRBV9 and TRBJ1-1 gives the full variable domain: DSGVTQTPKHLITATGQRVTLRCSPRSGDLSVYWYQQSLDQGLQFLIQYYNGEERAKGNILERFSAQQFPDLHSELNLSSLELGDSALYFCASSPSDRGEAFFGQGTRLTVV.

This clone was seen many times. CDR3 region: CASSQDRSASYEQYF. As DNA, the CDR3 is TGCGCCAGCAGCCAAGACAGATCCGCTTCCTACGAGCAGTACTTC. This chain uses TRBV4-3 with TRBJ2-7; D is unclear. The germline CDR1 and CDR2 sequences are LGHNA and YSLEER. V was cut by 0 bases and J by 1 base, with 10 bases left in between. CDR3 length equals 15 residues.

This clone was recorded once. The genes are TRBV9 and TRBJ2-4; 9 bases fit TRBD1. The CDR3 length is 14 residues. With 0 bases clipped from V and 12 bases from J, the junction kept 7 bases outside the gene matches. CDR1 and CDR2 from the germline V gene are SGDLS and YYNGEE. CDR3 protein: CASSVVGQGGSQYF. The CDR3, as DNA: TGTGCCAGCAGCGTAGTGGGACAGGGAGGGTCTCAGTACTTC.

This clone was observed a single time. The chain links TRBV5-1 to TRBJ1-1; D remains ambiguous. The CDR3 sequence is 12 residues long. Between the trimmed V and J ends, which lost 4 bases and 1 base, there was a span of 5 bases. Germline lookup yields CDR1 SGHRS and CDR2 YFSETQ. CDR3 DNA sequence: TGCGCCAGCAGCGGCAGGAACACTGAAGCTTTCTTT. Its translation is CASSGRNTEAFF. Drawing the rest from reference TRBV5-1 and TRBJ1-1, the complete variable domain is KAGVTQTPRYLIKTRGQQVTLSCSPISGHRSVSWYQQTPGQGLQFLFEYFSETQRNKGNFPGRFSGRQFSNSRSEMNVSTLELGDSALYLCASSGRNTEAFFGQGTRLTVV.

The chain joins TRBV3-1 (or the pseudogene TRBV3-2) to TRBJ2-3; 10 bases agree with TRBD2. V was pared by 5 bases and J by 6 bases, with 8 bases of the junction left unmatched. CDR1 LGHDT and CDR2 YNNKEL come from the germline V gene (reference sequence). The CDR3 length is 15 residues. The CDR3 reads CASSLGLANGDTQYF. The CDR3 region has the DNA TGTGCCAGCAGCTTGGGACTAGCGAACGGGGATACGCAGTATTTT.

The rearrangement uses TRBV5-6 and TRBJ2-3; perhaps TRBD2 as D (6 bases). V lost 2 bases and J 2 bases, leaving 9 bases between the germline ends. Germline values: CDR1 SGHDT, CDR2 YYEEEE. The CDR3 runs 14 residues. This CDR3 reads CASSFGLYTDTQYF. CDR3 DNA: TGTGCCAGCAGCTTCGGACTATACACAGATACGCAGTATTTT.

This clone was counted once. The chain couples TRBV24-1 to TRBJ2-1; the match to TRBD2 covers 12 bases. This CDR3 spans 16 amino acids. The V segment lost 3 bases and the J segment 9 bases; nucleotides outside the gene matches: 8. Per the germline V gene, CDR1 is KGHDR and CDR2 is SFDVKD. This chain's CDR3 is CATSDPGLAGRGEQFF. The CDR3 coding sequence is TGTGCCACCAGTGATCCGGGACTAGCGGGTAGGGGTGAGCAGTTCTTC.